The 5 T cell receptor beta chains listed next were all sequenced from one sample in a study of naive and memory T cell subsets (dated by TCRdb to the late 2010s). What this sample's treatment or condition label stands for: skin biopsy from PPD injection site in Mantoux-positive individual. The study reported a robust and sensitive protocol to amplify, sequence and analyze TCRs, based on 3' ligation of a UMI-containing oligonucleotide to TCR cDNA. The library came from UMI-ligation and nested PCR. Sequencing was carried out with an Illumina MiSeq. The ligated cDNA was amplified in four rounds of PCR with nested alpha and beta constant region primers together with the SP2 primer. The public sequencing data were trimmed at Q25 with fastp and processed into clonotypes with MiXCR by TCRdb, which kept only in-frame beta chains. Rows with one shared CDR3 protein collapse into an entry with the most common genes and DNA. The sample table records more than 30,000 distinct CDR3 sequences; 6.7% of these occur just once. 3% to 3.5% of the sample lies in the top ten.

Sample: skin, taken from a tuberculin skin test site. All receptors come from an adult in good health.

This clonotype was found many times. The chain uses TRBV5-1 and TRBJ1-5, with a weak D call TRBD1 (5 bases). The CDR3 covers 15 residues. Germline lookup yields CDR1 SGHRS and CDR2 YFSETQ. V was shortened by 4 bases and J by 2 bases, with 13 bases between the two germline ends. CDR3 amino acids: CASSRDGMGNQPQHF. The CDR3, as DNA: TGCGCCAGCAGCCGGGACGGGATGGGCAATCAGCCCCAGCATTTT.

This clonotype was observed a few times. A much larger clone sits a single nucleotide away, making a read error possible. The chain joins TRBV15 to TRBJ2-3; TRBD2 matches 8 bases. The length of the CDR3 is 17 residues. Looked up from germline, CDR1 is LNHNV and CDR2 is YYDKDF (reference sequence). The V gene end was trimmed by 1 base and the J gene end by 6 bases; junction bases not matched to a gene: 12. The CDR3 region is CATSRGGLARACDTQYF. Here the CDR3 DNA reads TGTGCCACCAGCAGAGGCGGACTAGCACGGGCTTGCGATACGCAGTATTTT. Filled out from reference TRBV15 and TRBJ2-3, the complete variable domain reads DAMVIQNPRYQVTQFGKPVTLSCSQTLNHNVMYWYQQKSSQAPKLLFHYYDKDFNNEADTPDNFQSRRPNTSFCFLDIRSPGLGDTAMYLCATSRGGLARACDTQYFGPGTRLTVL.

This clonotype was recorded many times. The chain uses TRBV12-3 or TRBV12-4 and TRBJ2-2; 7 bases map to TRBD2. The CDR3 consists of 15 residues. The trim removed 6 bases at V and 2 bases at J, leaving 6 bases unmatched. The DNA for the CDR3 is TGTGCCAGCAGGCCGGCGGGGGTTAACACCGGGGAGCTGTTTTTT. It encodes CASRPAGVNTGELFF.

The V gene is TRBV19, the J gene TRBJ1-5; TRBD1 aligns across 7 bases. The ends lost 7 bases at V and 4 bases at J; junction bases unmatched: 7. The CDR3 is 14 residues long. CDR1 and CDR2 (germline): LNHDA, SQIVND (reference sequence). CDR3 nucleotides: TGTGCCAGTACCCGACGGGGACAGAATCAGCCCCAGCATTTT. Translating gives CASTRRGQNQPQHF.

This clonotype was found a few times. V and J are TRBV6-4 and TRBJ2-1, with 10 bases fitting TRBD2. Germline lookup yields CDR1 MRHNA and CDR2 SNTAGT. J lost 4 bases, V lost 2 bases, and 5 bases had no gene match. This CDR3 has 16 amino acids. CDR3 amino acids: CASSDQFSGGYNEQFF. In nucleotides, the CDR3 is TGTGCCAGCAGTGACCAGTTTAGCGGGGGGTACAATGAGCAGTTCTTC.